The 5 T cell receptor beta chains below come from one sample, sequenced in a study of CD8 T cells in ankylosing spondylitis. Points from the study as a whole: Seemingly characteristic of ankylosing spondylitis blood was a TCR beta motif consisting of about 8 highly homologous variants.

These receptors are not linked to any known antigen. TCRdb re-analysed the 5' RACE reads in MiXCR, keeping a single row per CDR3 protein. The sample carries approximately 440,000 distinct CDR3 sequences, roughly a sixth recorded once. What was sequenced was blood, either unsorted or a sorted T cell fraction (not recorded which). All receptors derive from a male donor with ankylosing spondylitis.

This clonotype has only a few counts. V and J are TRBV11-2 and TRBJ1-1; unclear D gene. The CDR3 is 13 residues long. Germline V gene lookup returns CDR1 SGHAT and CDR2 FQNNGV. Trimming pared 0 bases from V and 8 bases from J, leaving 10 bases between. The CDR3 is CASSLDRGAEAFF. CDR3 nucleotides: TGTGCCAGCAGCTTAGATCGAGGAGCCGAAGCTTTCTTT.

There are a few counts of this clonotype. CDR3 sequence reads: CASSRDGQISYEQYF. CDR3 coding DNA: TGCGCCAGCAGCCGGGATGGACAGATCTCCTACGAGCAGTACTTC. J is TRBJ2-7 and V is TRBV5-1; TRBD1 might be the D (6 bases). Trimming stripped 4 bases from V and 0 bases from J, with 14 bases between. Germline V lookup: CDR1 SGHRS, CDR2 YFSETQ. The CDR3 consists of 15 residues.

This clonotype was seen a handful of times. The rearrangement joins TRBV7-2 to TRBJ2-1; 7 nucleotides agree with TRBD2. The CDR3 runs 16 residues. V lost 2 bases, J lost 0 bases, and 4 bases stayed unmatched. Germline CDR1 and CDR2: SGHTA and FQGNSA. Here the CDR3 DNA reads TGTGCCAGCAGCTTACAAGCGGGAACCTCCTACAATGAGCAGTTCTTC. This encodes CASSLQAGTSYNEQFF.

This clonotype was detected a few times. The rearrangement uses TRBV4-1 and TRBJ1-2, with a tentative D call TRBD1 (6 bases). V dropped 1 base and J dropped 3 bases, with 12 bases sitting between them. The CDR3 runs to 15 residues. CDR1 and CDR2 (germline): MGHRA, YSYEKL. The DNA of the CDR3 is TGCGCCAGCAGCCAAGTAGGCAGGGGTGACTATGGCTACACCTTC. This gives the protein CASSQVGRGDYGYTF.

J is TRBJ2-3 and V is TRBV7-2, with 10 bases lining up with TRBD1. This CDR3 spans 16 amino acids. CDR1 and CDR2 (germline): SGHTA, FQGNSA. Trimming took 5 bases from V and 0 from J; bases not matched to a gene: 5. The CDR3 DNA follows: TGTGCCAGCAGCCGCTGGGGACAGGGGAGCACAGATACGCAGTATTTT. Its translation is CASSRWGQGSTDTQYF.